This is a list of T cell receptor beta chains from one sample in a study of Ad26.COV2.S vaccination and SARS-CoV-2 variants. Assay used: immunoSEQ multiplex PCR; TCRdb lists only in-frame clones, some missing. The table has roughly 380,000 clones, about nine tenths seen once. The sample was peripheral blood, taken in a trial of Ad26.COV2.S vaccine versus placebo. The source of these receptors is a person between 18 and 60 years old who received the Ad26.COV2.S COVID-19 vaccine or a placebo. Both conserved end residues are part of each CDR3. The D gene is left open where the match is weak. A clone size is listed for some rows: how often the clone was seen (once, few, many), or a class if it is expanded.

J gene	V gene	D gene	clone size	CDR3 DNA	CDR3 protein
TRBJ2-1	TRBV6-5	-	-	TGTGCCAGCAGTACCCCCGGGAGATCCTACAATGAGCAGTTCTTC	CASSTPGRSYNEQFF
TRBJ1-2	TRBV4-1	-	-	TGCGCCAGCAGCCAAGAAGGACTGGGTAACTATGGCTACACCTTC	CASSQEGLGNYGYTF
TRBJ1-2	TRBV3-1/TRBV3-2	-	-	TGTGCCAGCAGCCAAGTAGGTGACAGAAGATTATTGTCACGATATGGCTACACCTTC	CASSQVGDRRLLSRYGYTF
TRBJ2-3	TRBV27	TRBD2	-	TGTGCCAGCAGTTCGGGGACTAGCGGGGGGTCAGATACGCAGTATTTT	CASSSGTSGGSDTQYF
TRBJ2-2	TRBV7-3	TRBD1	-	TGTGCCAGCAGCTTTGGGACAGGGACGAACACCGGGGAGCTGTTTTTT	CASSFGTGTNTGELFF
TRBJ2-7	TRBV3-1/TRBV3-2	-	-	TGTGCCAGCAGCCCCACGGGCAGCCGCACCGCCTACGAGCAGTACTTC	CASSPTGSRTAYEQYF
TRBJ1-3	TRBV18	TRBD1	-	TGTGCCAGCTCGCGGGTCTTCAGGACAGGCCTACTGGAAGGATCTGGAAACACCATATATTTT	CASSRVFRTGLLEGSGNTIYF
TRBJ1-5	TRBV2	-	few	TGTGCCGGAGGGGGAAGGAGCAATCAGCCCCAGCATTTT	CAGGGRSNQPQHF
TRBJ1-5	TRBV6-2/TRBV6-3	-	-	TGTGCCAGCAGTTATTGGAGCAATCAGCCCCAGCATTTT	CASSYWSNQPQHF
TRBJ1-5	TRBV27	-	-	TGTGCCAGCAGCCAAACACGGAATCAGCCCCAGCATTTT	CASSQTRNQPQHF
TRBJ2-1	TRBV5-1	-	-	TGCGCCAGCAGCTTGGGGCAGGAGCAGTTCTTC	CASSLGQEQFF
TRBJ2-2	TRBV7-9	-	few	TGTGCCAGCAGCCCGGTCGGGGCGGTCACCGGGGAGCTGTTTTTT	CASSPVGAVTGELFF
TRBJ1-2	TRBV3-1/TRBV3-2	-	-	TGTGCCAGCAGCCCAAGGGGCCCCCGGGCCAACTACACCTTC	CASSPRGPRANYTF
TRBJ2-2	TRBV2	-	-	TGTGCCAGCAGTGACCCCCATATGCCCGCGACAGGATTCACCGGGGAGCTGTTTTTT	CASSDPHMPATGFTGELFF
TRBJ2-3	TRBV2	TRBD2	once	TGTGCCAGCAGCACCGGGACTAGAACCTACACAGATACGCAGTATTTT	CASSTGTRTYTDTQYF
TRBJ2-7	TRBV7-6	TRBD1	-	TGTGCCAGCAGCGCCACCTCCGGGACAGGGTCCTCCGAGCAGTACTTC	CASSATSGTGSSEQYF
TRBJ2-3	TRBV11-2	TRBD1	-	TGTGCCAGCAGCCTCAGGGGGCTTGGCACAGATACGCAGTATTTT	CASSLRGLGTDTQYF
TRBJ2-7	TRBV3-1/TRBV3-2	-	-	TGTGCCAGCAGCCAGGCTAATGCCTACGAGCAGTACTTC	CASSQANAYEQYF
TRBJ2-1	TRBV6-6	TRBD2	-	TGTGCCAGCAGCCCCTTTCAACCGGGACTAGCGGGGGTCTCCTACAATGAGCAGTTCTTC	CASSPFQPGLAGVSYNEQFF
TRBJ1-3	TRBV10-3	TRBD1	once	TGTGCCATCAGGGACAGGAGCTCTGGAAACACCATATATTTT	CAIRDRSSGNTIYF
TRBJ1-2	TRBV9	TRBD1	-	TGTGCCAGCAGCGTAGGTCCGGGTGGGGACAGCCTCGGCCCTCGGCGGTCTAACTATGGCTACACCTTC	CASSVGPGGDSLGPRRSNYGYTF
TRBJ2-5	TRBV7-2	TRBD1	-	TGTGCCAGCAGCTTAGCGGCGGACAGGGTATTAATGGAGACCCAGTACTTC	CASSLAADRVLMETQYF
TRBJ1-1	TRBV6-5	-	once	TGTGCCAGCAGTTACCGGGGAGGCGTTAACACTGAAGCTTTCTTT	CASSYRGGVNTEAFF
TRBJ1-4	TRBV19	-	-	TGTGCCAGTATGGGGGATGAAAAACTGTTTTTT	CASMGDEKLFF
TRBJ1-5	TRBV4-1	-	many	TGCGCCAGCAGCCAAGAGGGCTTGGGCAATCAGCCCCAGCATTTT	CASSQEGLGNQPQHF
TRBJ1-2	TRBV4-2	-	-	TGTGCCAGCAGCCAAGCAACCGTCGGGAGGGTCTATGGCTACACCTTC	CASSQATVGRVYGYTF
TRBJ1-6	TRBV5-5	TRBD1	-	TGTGCCAGCAGCTTGCTAGACAGGGGAAATTCACCCCTCCACTTT	CASSLLDRGNSPLHF
TRBJ2-1	TRBV6-5	-	-	TGTGCCAGCGGGCCGGGACCCACTTCCAATGAGCAGTTCTTC	CASGPGPTSNEQFF
TRBJ2-1	TRBV5-1	TRBD1	-	TGCGCCAGCAGCACCGGGACAGGGAGCTACAATGAGCAGTTCTTC	CASSTGTGSYNEQFF
TRBJ1-2	TRBV6-5	-	-	TGTGCCAGCAGCAAAAGCACGAACTATGGCTACACCTTC	CASSKSTNYGYTF
TRBJ1-4	TRBV21-1	-	-	TGTGCCAGCAGCAGTGACAGGAGAATTCAGGGAAAACTGTTTTTT	CASSSDRRIQGKLFF
TRBJ2-7	TRBV4-2	TRBD2	-	TGTGCCAGCAGCCAAGAAATGGTATGGGAGGGAGGCGAGCAGTACTTC	CASSQEMVWEGGEQYF
TRBJ2-7	TRBV4-2	TRBD1	few	TGTGCCAGCAGCCAAGAGGCAGGGGGCTACGAGCAGTACTTC	CASSQEAGGYEQYF
TRBJ2-1	TRBV7-6	TRBD1	once	TGTGCCAGCAGCTTGCTCGCCGGACAGGGAAATGAGCAGTTCTTC	CASSLLAGQGNEQFF
TRBJ2-2	TRBV19	-	few	TGTGCCAGTGCCCCGGGGCGAAACACCGGGGAGCTGTTTTTT	CASAPGRNTGELFF
TRBJ2-5	TRBV25-1	-	-	TGTGCCAGCAGTGGACTAGGGGGGGTTGAGACCCAGTACTTC	CASSGLGGVETQYF
TRBJ1-3	TRBV18	-	-	TGTGCCAGCTCACGTTCGTCTTCGGGAAACACCATATATTTT	CASSRSSSGNTIYF
TRBJ2-7	TRBV6-6	-	-	TGTGCCAGCAGTTCCACCCTGTTAGGGGAGGTAAGGGAGCAGTACTTC	CASSSTLLGEVREQYF
TRBJ2-5	TRBV6-2/TRBV6-3	TRBD2	-	TGTGCCAGCAGTTACATCAGATCTAGCGGGGGCTCGGAGACCCAGTACTTC	CASSYIRSSGGSETQYF
TRBJ2-1	TRBV12-3/TRBV12-4	TRBD2	-	TGTGCCAGCAGTTTTGCGGGGGACAATGAGCAGTTCTTC	CASSFAGDNEQFF
TRBJ1-1	TRBV6-5	-	-	TGTGCCAGCAGTTACTCACAGGGTGGGTTAACGGCTTTCTTT	CASSYSQGGLTAFF
TRBJ1-2	TRBV12-3/TRBV12-4	TRBD1	-	TGTGCCACCCGACAGGGGGTGAACTATGGCTACACCTTC	CATRQGVNYGYTF
TRBJ2-3	TRBV5-1	TRBD2	few	TGCGCCAGCAGCTTAGATAGCGGGGGGGCCTTGGATACGCAGTATTTT	CASSLDSGGALDTQYF
TRBJ2-5	TRBV25-1	-	-	TGTGCCAGCAGTGAACAACAAGAGACCCAGTACTTC	CASSEQQETQYF